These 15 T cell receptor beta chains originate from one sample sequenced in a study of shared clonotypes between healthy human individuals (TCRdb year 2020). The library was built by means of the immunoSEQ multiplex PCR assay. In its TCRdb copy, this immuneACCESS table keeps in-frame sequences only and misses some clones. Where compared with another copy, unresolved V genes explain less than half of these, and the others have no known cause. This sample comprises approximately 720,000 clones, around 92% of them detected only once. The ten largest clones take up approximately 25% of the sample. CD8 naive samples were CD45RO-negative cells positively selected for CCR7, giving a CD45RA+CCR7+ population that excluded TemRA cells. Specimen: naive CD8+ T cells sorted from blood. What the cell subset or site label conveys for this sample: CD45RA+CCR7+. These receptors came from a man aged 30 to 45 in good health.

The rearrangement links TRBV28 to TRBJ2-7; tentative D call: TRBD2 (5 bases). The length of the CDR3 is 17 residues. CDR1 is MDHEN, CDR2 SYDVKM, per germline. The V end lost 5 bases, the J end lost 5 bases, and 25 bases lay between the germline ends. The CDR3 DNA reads TGTGCCAGCAGTCCGATTAACCGGGAAGATCTCACTGACGAGCAGTACTTC. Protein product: CASSPINREDLTDEQYF.

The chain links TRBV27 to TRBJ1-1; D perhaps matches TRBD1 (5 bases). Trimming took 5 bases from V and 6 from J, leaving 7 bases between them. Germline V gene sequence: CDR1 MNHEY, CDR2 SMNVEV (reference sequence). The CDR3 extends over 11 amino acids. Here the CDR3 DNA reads TGTGCCAGCAGTGAGGGACCTGAAGCTTTCTTT. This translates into CASSEGPEAFF.

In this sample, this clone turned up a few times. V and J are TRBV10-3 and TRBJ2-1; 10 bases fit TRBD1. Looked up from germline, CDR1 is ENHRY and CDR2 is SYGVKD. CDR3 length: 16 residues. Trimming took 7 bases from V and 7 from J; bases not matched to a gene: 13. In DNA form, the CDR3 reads TGTGCCATCAACCCTGGGGGGACAGGGGAGGGTAATGAGCAGTTCTTC. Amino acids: CAINPGGTGEGNEQFF.

CDR3 coding DNA: TGTGCCAGCAGTCTCGGGACTAGCGTGTACAATGAGCAGTTCTTC. Translation: CASSLGTSVYNEQFF. The V call is TRBV28, the J call TRBJ2-1, with TRBD2 matching over 10 bases. J was trimmed by 4 bases and V by 5 bases; bases with no gene match: 5. In germline, CDR1 is MDHEN, CDR2 SYDVKM. The CDR3 covers 15 residues. The variable domain in full, with the rest retrieved from reference TRBV28 and TRBJ2-1, is DVKVTQSSRYLVKRTGEKVFLECVQDMDHENMFWYRQDPGLGLRLIYFSYDVKMKEKGDIPEGYSVSREKKERFSLILESASTNQTSMYLCASSLGTSVYNEQFFGPGTRLTVL.

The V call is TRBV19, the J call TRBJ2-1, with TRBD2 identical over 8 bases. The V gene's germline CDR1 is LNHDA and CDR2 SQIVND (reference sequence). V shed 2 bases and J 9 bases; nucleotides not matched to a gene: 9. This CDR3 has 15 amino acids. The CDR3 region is CASSISAGGESEQFF. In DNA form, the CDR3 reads TGTGCCAGTAGTATATCGGCGGGAGGTGAAAGTGAGCAGTTCTTC.

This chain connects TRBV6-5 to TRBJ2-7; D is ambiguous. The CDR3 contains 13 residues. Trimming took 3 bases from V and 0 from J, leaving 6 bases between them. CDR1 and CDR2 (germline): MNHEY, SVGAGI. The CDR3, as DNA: TGTGCCAGCAGTTATAGCATCTCCTACGAGCAGTACTTC. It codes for CASSYSISYEQYF.

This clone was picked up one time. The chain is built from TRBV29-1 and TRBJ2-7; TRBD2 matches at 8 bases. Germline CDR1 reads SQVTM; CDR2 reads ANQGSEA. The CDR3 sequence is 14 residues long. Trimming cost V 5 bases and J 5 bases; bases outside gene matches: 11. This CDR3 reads CSVRRGLVVDEQYF. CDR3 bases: TGCAGCGTTAGGAGGGGACTAGTGGTCGACGAGCAGTACTTC.

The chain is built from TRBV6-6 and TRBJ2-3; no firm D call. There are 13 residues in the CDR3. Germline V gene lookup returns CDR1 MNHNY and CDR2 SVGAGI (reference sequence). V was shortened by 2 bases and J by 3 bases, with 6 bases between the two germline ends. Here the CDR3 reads CASSYAMTDTQYF. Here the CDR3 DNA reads TGTGCCAGCAGTTACGCAATGACAGATACGCAGTATTTT.

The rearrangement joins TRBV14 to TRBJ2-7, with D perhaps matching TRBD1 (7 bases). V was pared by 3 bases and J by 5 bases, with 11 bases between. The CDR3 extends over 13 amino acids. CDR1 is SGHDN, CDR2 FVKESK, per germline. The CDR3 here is CASSHTGEDEQYF. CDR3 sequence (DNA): TGTGCCAGCAGCCATACAGGGGAGGACGAGCAGTACTTC. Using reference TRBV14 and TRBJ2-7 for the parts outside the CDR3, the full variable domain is EAGVTQFPSHSVIEKGQTVTLRCDPISGHDNLYWYRRVMGKEIKFLLHFVKESKQDESGMPNNRFLAERTGGTYSTLKVQPAELEDSGVYFCASSHTGEDEQYFGPGTRLTVT.

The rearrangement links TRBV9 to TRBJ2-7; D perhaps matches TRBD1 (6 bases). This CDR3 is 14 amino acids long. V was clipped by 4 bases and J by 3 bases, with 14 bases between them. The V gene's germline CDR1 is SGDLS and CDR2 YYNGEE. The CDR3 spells CASSRGDNLYEQYF. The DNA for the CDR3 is TGTGCCAGCAGCCGAGGGGACAATCTCTACGAGCAGTACTTC.

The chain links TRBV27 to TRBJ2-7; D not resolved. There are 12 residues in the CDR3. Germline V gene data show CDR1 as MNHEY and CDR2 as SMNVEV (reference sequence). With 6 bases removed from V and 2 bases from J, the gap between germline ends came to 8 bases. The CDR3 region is CASRGSAYEQYF. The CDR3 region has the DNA TGTGCCAGCAGAGGGTCCGCCTACGAGCAGTACTTC.

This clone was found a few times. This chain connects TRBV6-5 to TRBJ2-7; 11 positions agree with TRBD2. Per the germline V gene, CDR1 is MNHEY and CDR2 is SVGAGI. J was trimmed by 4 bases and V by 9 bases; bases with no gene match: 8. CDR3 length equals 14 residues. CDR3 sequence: CASTSGSLLYEQYF. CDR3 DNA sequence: TGTGCCAGTACTAGCGGGAGCTTACTTTACGAGCAGTACTTC.

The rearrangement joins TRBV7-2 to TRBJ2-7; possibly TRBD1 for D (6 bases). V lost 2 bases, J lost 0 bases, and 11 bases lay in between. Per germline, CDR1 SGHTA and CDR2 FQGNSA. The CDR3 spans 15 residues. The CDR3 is CASSLTGQTSYEQYF. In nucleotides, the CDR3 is TGTGCCAGCAGCTTAACCGGACAGACCTCCTACGAGCAGTACTTC.

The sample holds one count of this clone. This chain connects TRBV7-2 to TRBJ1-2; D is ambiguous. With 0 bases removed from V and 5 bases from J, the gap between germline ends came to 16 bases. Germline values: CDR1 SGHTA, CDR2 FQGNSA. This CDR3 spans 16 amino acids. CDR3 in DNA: TGTGCCAGCAGCTTAGCCCCAGGAGGGTTTCGATATGGCTACACCTTC. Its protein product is CASSLAPGGFRYGYTF. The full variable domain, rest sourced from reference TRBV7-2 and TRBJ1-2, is GAGVSQSPSNKVTEKGKDVELRCDPISGHTALYWYRQSLGQGLEFLIYFQGNSAPDKSGLPSDRFSAERTGGSVSTLTIQRTQQEDSAVYLCASSLAPGGFRYGYTFGSGTRLTVV.

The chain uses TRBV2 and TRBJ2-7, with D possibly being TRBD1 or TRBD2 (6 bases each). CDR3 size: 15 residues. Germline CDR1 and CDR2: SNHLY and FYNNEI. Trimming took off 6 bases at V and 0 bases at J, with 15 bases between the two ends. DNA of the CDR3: TGTGCCAGCAGAAGGGGGGCGGAGACCTCCTACGAGCAGTACTTC. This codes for CASRRGAETSYEQYF.